These 3 T cell receptor beta chains were sequenced from one sample in a study of blood T cells in healthy people across ages. Primers used in a second PCR of about 6 to 11 cycles were a sample-barcoded 5' primer and a J-beta primer mix. TCRdb re-called the 5' RACE reads through MiXCR, storing one row per CDR3 protein. The table shows fewer than 1,000,000 distinct CDR3 sequences, with 40% to 50% occurring only once. The sequencing input was blood. All receptors derive from a man aged 55-75 years in good health.

A few counts support this clonotype. Here the CDR3 reads CASSFLAGEEGGYTF. CDR3 nucleotides: TGTGCCAGCAGCTTCCTCGCAGGGGAGGAGGGTGGCTACACCTTC. J is TRBJ1-2 and V is TRBV7-9; possible D gene TRBD1, 6 bases. The CDR3 contains 15 residues. From germline, CDR1 is SEHNR and CDR2 FQNEAQ (reference sequence). Trimming shortened V by 3 bases and J by 7 bases, and 18 bases separated the two germline ends.

V usage is TRBV6-6 and J usage is TRBJ2-7, with D possibly being TRBD2 (6 bases). Looked up from germline, CDR1 is MNHNY and CDR2 is SVGAGI (reference sequence). The CDR3 is 12 amino acids. V dropped 8 bases and J dropped 5 bases, with 13 bases sitting between them. The CDR3 loop is CASRSWGDEQYF. The CDR3 DNA reads as TGTGCCAGCCGTAGCTGGGGGGACGAGCAGTACTTC.

This clonotype was found a few times. The chain joins TRBV11-2 to TRBJ2-6; a possible D gene is TRBD2 (5 bases). Looked up from germline, CDR1 is SGHAT and CDR2 is FQNNGV. This CDR3 has 16 residues. The V end was cut by 7 bases, the J end by 3 bases, with 16 bases between. The CDR3 region is CASTPPGIGGANVLTF. In nucleotides, the CDR3 is TGTGCCAGCACCCCCCCGGGGATCGGTGGGGCCAACGTCCTGACTTTC.